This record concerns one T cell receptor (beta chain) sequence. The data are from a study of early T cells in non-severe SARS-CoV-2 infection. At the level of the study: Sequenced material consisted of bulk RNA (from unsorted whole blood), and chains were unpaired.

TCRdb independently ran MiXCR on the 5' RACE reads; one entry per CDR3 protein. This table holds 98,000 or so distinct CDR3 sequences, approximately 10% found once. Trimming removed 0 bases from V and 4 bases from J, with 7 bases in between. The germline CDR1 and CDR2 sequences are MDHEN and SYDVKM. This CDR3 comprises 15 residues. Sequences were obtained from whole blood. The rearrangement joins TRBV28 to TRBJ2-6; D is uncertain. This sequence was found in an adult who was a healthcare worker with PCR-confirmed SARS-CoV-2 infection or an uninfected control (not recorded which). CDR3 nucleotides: TGTGCCAGCAGTTTATGGGCGCTCGGGGCCAACGTCCTGACTTTC. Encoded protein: CASSLWALGANVLTF.